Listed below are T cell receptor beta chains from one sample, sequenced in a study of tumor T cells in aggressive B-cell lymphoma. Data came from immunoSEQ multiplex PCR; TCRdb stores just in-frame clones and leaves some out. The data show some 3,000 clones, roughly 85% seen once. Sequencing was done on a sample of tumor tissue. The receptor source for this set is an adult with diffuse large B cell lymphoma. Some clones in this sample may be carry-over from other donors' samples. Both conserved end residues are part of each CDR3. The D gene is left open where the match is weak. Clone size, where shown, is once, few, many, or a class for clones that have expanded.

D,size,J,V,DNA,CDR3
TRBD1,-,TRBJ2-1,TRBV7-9,TGTGCCAGCAGCTTACGGGACAGGGGTGACAATGAGCAGTTCTTC,CASSLRDRGDNEQFF
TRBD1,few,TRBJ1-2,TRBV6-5,TGTGCCAGCAGTTCGTCCCGGGACAGGACTATGGGCTACACCTTC,CASSSSRDRTMGYTF
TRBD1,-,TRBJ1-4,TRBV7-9,TGTGCCAGCAGGAAACAGGGGGCGCTTGAAAAACTGTTTTTT,CASRKQGALEKLFF
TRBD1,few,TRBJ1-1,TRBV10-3,TGTGCCATCAGAGGACAGGGCGGCACTGAAGCTTTCTTT,CAIRGQGGTEAFF
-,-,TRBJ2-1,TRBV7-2,TGTGCCAGCAGCTTAGGGCGGGGGCTGACCGTACACAATGAGCAGTTCTTC,CASSLGRGLTVHNEQFF
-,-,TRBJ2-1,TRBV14,TGTGCCAGCAGCCAAGACACCGGGAGACAGTTCTTC,CASSQDTGRQFF
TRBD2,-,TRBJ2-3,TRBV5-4,TGTGCCAGCAGCCCCGGGGGGCTAGCGGGAATTGCTAGCACAGATACGCAGTATTTT,CASSPGGLAGIASTDTQYF
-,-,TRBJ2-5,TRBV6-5,TGTGCCAGCAGTTTAGGAATGGTCGGGCAGGGGACCCAGTACTTC,CASSLGMVGQGTQYF
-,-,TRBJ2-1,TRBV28,TGTGCCAGCTGCCTCGAGGGGGCCTACAATGAGCAGTTCTTC,CASCLEGAYNEQFF
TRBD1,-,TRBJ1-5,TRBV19,TGTGCCAGTAGTTATGACAGGGCCGGGCAGCCCCAGCATTTT,CASSYDRAGQPQHF
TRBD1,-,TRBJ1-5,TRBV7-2,TGTGCCAGCAGCTTAAGGTGGACAGGGGGGAGCAATCAGCCCCAGCATTTT,CASSLRWTGGSNQPQHF
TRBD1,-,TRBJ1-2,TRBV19,TGTGCCAGTAGTAATGGGATGACAGGGAACTATGGCTACACCTTC,CASSNGMTGNYGYTF
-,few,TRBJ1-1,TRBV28,TGTGCCAGCAGTTCCCTGACACGAAACACTGAAGCTTTCTTT,CASSSLTRNTEAFF
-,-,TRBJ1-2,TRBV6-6,TGTGCCAGCAGTTACACGGACAGTCTTAACTATGGCTACACCTTC,CASSYTDSLNYGYTF
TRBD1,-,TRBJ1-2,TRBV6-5,TGTGCCAGCAGTTGGACAGGACCTAACTATGGCTACACCTTC,CASSWTGPNYGYTF
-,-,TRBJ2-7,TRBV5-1,TGCGCCAGCAGCGACAGCTACGAGCAGTACTTC,CASSDSYEQYF
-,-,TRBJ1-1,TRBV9,TGTGCCAGCAGCACCCCTCGGGGGGGTGGGTCCACTGAAGCTTTCTTT,CASSTPRGGGSTEAFF
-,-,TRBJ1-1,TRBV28,TGTGCCAGCAGGGAAAACAGGGACCGGGTCTACTCTGAAGCTTTCTTT,CASRENRDRVYSEAFF
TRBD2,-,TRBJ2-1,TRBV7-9,TGTGCCAGCAGCTCCGGACTAGCGGAGTACAATGAGCAGTTCTTC,CASSSGLAEYNEQFF
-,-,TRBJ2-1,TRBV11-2,TGTGCCAGCAGCCGAGCGGCCTCCTTCTACAATGAGCAGTTCTTC,CASSRAASFYNEQFF
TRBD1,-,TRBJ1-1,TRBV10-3,TGTGCCATCAGTGCCCGGACAGGGACCAACACTGAAGCTTTCTTT,CAISARTGTNTEAFF
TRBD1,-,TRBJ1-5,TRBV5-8,TGTGCCAGCAGCCGGACAGGAGTTCTTAGCAATCAGCCCCAGCATTTT,CASSRTGVLSNQPQHF
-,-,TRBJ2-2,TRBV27,TGTGCCAGCACCCCCCTAGGTGGAGGCACCGGGGAGCTGTTTTTT,CASTPLGGGTGELFF
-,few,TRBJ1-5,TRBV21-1,TGTGCCAGCAGCCCCGGTATAGCTACATGGCATCATCAGCCCCAGCATTTT,CASSPGIATWHHQPQHF
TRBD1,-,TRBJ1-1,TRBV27,TGTGCCAGCAGTACAACTCCGACAGGGAGAAACACTGAAGCTTTCTTT,CASSTTPTGRNTEAFF
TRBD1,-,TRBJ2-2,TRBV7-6,TGTGCCAGCAGCTTACGACAGGGTTTTACCGGGGAGCTGTTTTTT,CASSLRQGFTGELFF
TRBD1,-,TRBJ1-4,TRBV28,TGTGCCAGCAGTTTCCACAGGGGGCGAGAGGGTGAAAAACTGTTTTTT,CASSFHRGREGEKLFF
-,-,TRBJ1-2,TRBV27,TGTGCCAGCAGTTTATCCATCCCCGGCTTGGGAGGGTATGGCTACACCTTC,CASSLSIPGLGGYGYTF
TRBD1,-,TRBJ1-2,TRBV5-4,TGTGCCAGCAGCAGTAAAACCGGGACAGGGGGCAGTGGCTACACCTTC,CASSSKTGTGGSGYTF
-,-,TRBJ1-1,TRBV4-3,TGCGCCAGCAGCCAAGCGGCCCAGCGGACTGAAGCTTTCTTT,CASSQAAQRTEAFF
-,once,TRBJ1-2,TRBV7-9,TGTGCCAGCAGCTTACTGGACAGCTATGGCTACACCTTC,CASSLLDSYGYTF
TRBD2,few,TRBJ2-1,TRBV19,TGTGCCAGTAGTCCGGAAGGGACTAGCTCCTACAATGAGCAGTTCTTC,CASSPEGTSSYNEQFF
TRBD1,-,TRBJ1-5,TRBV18,TGTGCCAGCTCGCCGGCGACAGGGCCCGGCCAGCCCCAGCATTTT,CASSPATGPGQPQHF
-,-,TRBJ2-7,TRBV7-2,TGTGCCAGCAGCTCGGGGGGCTACTCCTACGAGCAGTACTTC,CASSSGGYSYEQYF
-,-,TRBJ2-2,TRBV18,TGTGCCAGCTCACTCCTCGGGGGTTCGAACACCGGGGAGCTGTTTTTT,CASSLLGGSNTGELFF
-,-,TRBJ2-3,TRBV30,TGTGCCTCGATCGTGACTAAAGGGCAGTATTTT,CASIVTKGQYF
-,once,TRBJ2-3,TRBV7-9,TGTGCCAGCGGCCGACAGGGCACAGATACGCAGTATTTT,CASGRQGTDTQYF
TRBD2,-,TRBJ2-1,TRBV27,TGTGCCAGCAGTTTCAGGACTAGCAACAGGCTCAATGAGCAGTTCTTC,CASSFRTSNRLNEQFF
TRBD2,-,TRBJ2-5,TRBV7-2,TGTGCCAGCAGCTTAGGCCCGGGGGGGGAGACCCAGTACTTC,CASSLGPGGETQYF
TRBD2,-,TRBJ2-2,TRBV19,TGTGCCAGTTCGCTAGCGGGAGTAGGGCATACCGGGGAGCTGTTTTTT,CASSLAGVGHTGELFF
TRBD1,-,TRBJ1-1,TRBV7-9,TGTGCCAGCAGCTCGGGAGGACAGGGGGCAGCTTTCTTT,CASSSGGQGAAFF
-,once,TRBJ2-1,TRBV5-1,TGCGCCAGCAGCTTGCCGGGTGAGCAGTTCTTC,CASSLPGEQFF
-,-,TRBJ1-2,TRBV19,TGTGCCAGTAGTATAATTCCGGCGGACTGGAAGAATGGCTACACCTTC,CASSIIPADWKNGYTF
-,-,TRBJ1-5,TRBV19,TGTGCCAGTAGTGACAGGCTCAATCAGCCCCAGCATTTT,CASSDRLNQPQHF
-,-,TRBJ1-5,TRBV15,TGTGCCACCCGAATCACAGGGAAAGGCGACAATCAGCCCCAGCATTTT,CATRITGKGDNQPQHF
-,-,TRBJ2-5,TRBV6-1,TGTGCCAGCAGTGTCTGGGGTGGAGGGGAGACCCAGTACTTC,CASSVWGGGETQYF
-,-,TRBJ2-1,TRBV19,TGTGTCAGTAGGGCCCCGGCAGGTGGCAATGAGCAGTTCTTC,CVSRAPAGGNEQFF
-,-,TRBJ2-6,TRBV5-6,TGTGCCAGCAGCCCCCTGGGCAGGTTGGCTGGGGCCAACGTCCTGACTTTC,CASSPLGRLAGANVLTF
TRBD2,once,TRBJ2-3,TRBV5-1,TGCGCCAGCAGCTATGGGACTAGCGGGACTAGCACAGATACGCAGTATTTT,CASSYGTSGTSTDTQYF